This T cell receptor beta chain was recovered during a study of OX40 agonist ivuxolimab in advanced cancers. Study information: The group had a mean age of 60 years, ranged from about 23 to 85, and was 80% to 85% male. Therapy given before enrollment (anti-PD-1, anti-PD-L1 or anti-CTLA-4) was allowed, and 40% had some. Whole-study findings and limits: With doses of 0.1 to 3.0 mg/kg, CD4+ and CD8+ blood T cells had undergone clonal expansion by week 6.

Clones were sequenced by immunoSEQ multiplex PCR, and TCRdb holds only the in-frame ones, with some missing. There are 11,000 or so clones in the sample; approximately 79% occur only once, and less than 50% lies in the top ten. About this clone itself: Antigen: not known.

CDR1 LGHNT and CDR2 FRNRAP come from the germline V gene. This CDR3 comprises 15 residues. Unmatched junction bases numbered 9, after V lost 5 bases and J lost 2 bases. The V call is TRBV12-5, the J call TRBJ2-7; 7 nucleotides line up with TRBD1. Sequencing was performed on CD4+ or CD8+ T cells sorted from blood, taken in a trial of the OX40 agonist ivuxolimab. This receptor was obtained from an adult with an advanced solid tumor such as melanoma, head and neck, liver or kidney cancer. CDR3 coding DNA: TGTGCTAGTGGTCCCGACGGGACAGCCACCTACGAGCAGTACTTC. It codes for CASGPDGTATYEQYF. Together with reference TRBV12-5 and TRBJ2-7, the CDR3 gives the full variable domain: DARVTQTPRHKVTEMGQEVTMRCQPILGHNTVFWYRQTMMQGLELLAYFRNRAPLDDSGMPKDRFSAEMPDATLATLKIQPSEPRDSAVYFCASGPDGTATYEQYFGPGTRLTVT.